The clone carrying this TCR beta chain was observed a handful of times. Its cognate antigen is unknown. Germline V gives CDR1 LNHDA, CDR2 SQIVND (reference sequence). Trimming pared 2 bases from V and 0 bases from J, leaving 8 bases between. This CDR3 contains 15 residues. The sample comes from a study of cytomegalovirus exposure and HLA in healthy donors. Produced via immunoSEQ multiplex PCR; TCRdb's table is partial and in-frame only. The table shows approximately 160,000 clones, with 86% occurring only once. Study-level points and caveats: Specific recognition of CMV antigens was confirmed in vitro for a few chains (all CMV-associated). Reported performance of the classifier showed diagnosis of cytomegalovirus status with high specificity and sensitivity. In a later analysis, first-cohort TCR clusters were found to tend to co-occur in the 100 to 150 validation repertoires.

The receptor comes from a woman between 18 and 30 years old in good health and CMV-seronegative. This chain links TRBV19 with TRBJ2-1; maybe TRBD1 (5 bases). The sample taken for sequencing was PBMCs. Here the CDR3 reads CASSIFDSSYNEQFF. The CDR3 nucleotides are TGTGCCAGTAGTATATTTGACAGCTCCTACAATGAGCAGTTCTTC.